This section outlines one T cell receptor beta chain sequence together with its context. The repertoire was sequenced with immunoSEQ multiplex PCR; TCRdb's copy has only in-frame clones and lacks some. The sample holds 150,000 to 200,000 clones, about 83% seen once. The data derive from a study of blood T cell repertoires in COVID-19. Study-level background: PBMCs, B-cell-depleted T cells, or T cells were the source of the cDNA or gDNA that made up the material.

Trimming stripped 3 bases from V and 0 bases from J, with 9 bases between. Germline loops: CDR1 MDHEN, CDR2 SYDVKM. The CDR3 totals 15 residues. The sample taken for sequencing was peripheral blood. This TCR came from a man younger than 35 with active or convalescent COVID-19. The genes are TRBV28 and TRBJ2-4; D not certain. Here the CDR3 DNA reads TGTGCCAGCAGTTTCTTACTCCTAGCCAAAAACATTCAGTACTTC. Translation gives CASSFLLLAKNIQYF.